The clone carrying this T cell receptor (beta chain) has a handful of counts. Its antigen is undetermined. This sample was included in a study of blood T cells in healthy people across ages. This CDR3 is 12 amino acids long. Trimming took 5 bases from V and 1 from J, leaving 9 bases between them. Looked up from germline, CDR1 is DFQATT and CDR2 is SNEGSKA (reference sequence). Study-level findings and limits: Investigators viewed diversity estimates from one million T cells as underestimates, the study reported.

A J-beta primer mix and a sample-barcoded 5' primer were used in a second PCR of roughly 6 to 11 cycles. A template-switch adaptor containing 12 random nucleotides labeled each cDNA molecule. A single record per CDR3 protein comes from TCRdb applying MiXCR to the 5' RACE reads. The data hold about 1 million distinct CDR3 sequences, with over 35% observed a single time. The receptor was derived from a woman aged 60-70 years in good health. The chain is built from TRBV20-1 and TRBJ2-7; weak D call: TRBD2 (5 bases). Sequences were obtained from blood. The CDR3 nucleotides are TGCAGTGCTCAGGAGGCGTCCTACGAGCAGTACTTC. It is translated as CSAQEASYEQYF.